This T cell receptor (beta chain) derives from a study of blood T cells in healthy people across ages. Next came a second PCR, run for about 7 to 12 cycles, which used a sample-barcoded 5' primer along with a J-beta primer mix. TCRdb called the 5' RACE reads again in MiXCR, with one record for every CDR3 protein. This table holds some 780,000 distinct CDR3 sequences, roughly three fifths found once. Concerning this clonotype: The antigen is undetermined.

Germline V CDR1 and CDR2: SQVTM, ANQGSEA. Trimming pared 4 bases from V and 0 bases from J, leaving 7 bases between. This CDR3 region has 13 residues. The study, taken as a whole, reports: Naive T cell percentage strongly correlated with TCR beta diversity.

The source is a man aged 40-49 years in good health. V and J are TRBV29-1 and TRBJ1-5; D unclear. The source material was blood. This CDR3 is CSVGDGSNQPQHF. The DNA of the CDR3 is TGCAGCGTTGGAGACGGTAGCAATCAGCCCCAGCATTTT.